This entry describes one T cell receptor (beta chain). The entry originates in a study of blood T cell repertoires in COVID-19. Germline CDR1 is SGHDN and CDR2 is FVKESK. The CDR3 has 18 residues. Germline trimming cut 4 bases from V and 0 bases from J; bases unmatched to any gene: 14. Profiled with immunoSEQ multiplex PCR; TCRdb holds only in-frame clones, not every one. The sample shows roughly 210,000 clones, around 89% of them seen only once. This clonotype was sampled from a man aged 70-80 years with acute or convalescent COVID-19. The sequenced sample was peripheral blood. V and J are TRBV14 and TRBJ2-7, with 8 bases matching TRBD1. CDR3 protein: CASSPQGAMPMSSYEQYF. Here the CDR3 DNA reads TGTGCCAGCAGCCCGCAGGGGGCTATGCCCATGAGCTCCTACGAGCAGTACTTC.